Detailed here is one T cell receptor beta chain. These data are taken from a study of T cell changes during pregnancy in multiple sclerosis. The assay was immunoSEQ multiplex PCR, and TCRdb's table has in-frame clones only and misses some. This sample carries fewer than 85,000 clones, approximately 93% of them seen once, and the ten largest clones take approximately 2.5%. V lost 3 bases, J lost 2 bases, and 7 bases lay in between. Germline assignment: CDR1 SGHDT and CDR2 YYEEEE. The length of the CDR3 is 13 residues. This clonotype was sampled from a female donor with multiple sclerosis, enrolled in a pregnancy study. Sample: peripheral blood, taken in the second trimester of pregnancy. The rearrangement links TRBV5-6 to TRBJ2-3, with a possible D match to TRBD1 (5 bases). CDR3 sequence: CASSWGSTDTQYF. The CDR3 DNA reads TGTGCCAGCAGCTGGGGCTCCACAGATACGCAGTATTTT.